This TCR beta chain came from a study of siplizumab effects on memory and regulatory T cells. Study-wide results and caveats: Tregs that proliferated in siplizumab cultures did not have their suppressive function confirmed. It seemed that naive T cells were more diverse than memory cells and were major contributors to the alloresponse. A significant reduction in alloreactive sequences traceable to unstimulated CD4+ memory cells was produced by siplizumab.

Per-sample assaying covered 95,000 to 100,000 TCR templates. Sequencing used immunoSEQ multiplex PCR; TCRdb keeps in-frame clones, though not all of them. Of some 80,000 clones detected, approximately 95% appear once; the ten largest clones hold less than 20%. This CDR3 spans 13 amino acids. Germline V gene lookup returns CDR1 MNHEY and CDR2 SVGAGI. Deletions cut 6 bases from V and 5 bases from J, with 13 bases between. A note on this clone: Antigen specificity is unknown.

The sample comprised CD8+ T cells sorted from blood. V gene TRBV6-5 combines with J gene TRBJ1-1; D might be TRBD1 (6 bases). The origin of this receptor is a human donor in good health. In DNA form, the CDR3 reads TGTGCCAGCAGCAACACAGGGCTGACTGAAGCTTTCTTT. This translates into CASSNTGLTEAFF.